A single sample gave rise to the 5 T cell receptor beta chains below, sequenced in a study of blood T cell repertoires in COVID-19. Repertoires were generated with immunoSEQ multiplex PCR, while TCRdb's copy carries only in-frame clones and drops some. The sample consists of approximately 180,000 clones, around 90% of them appearing once. Input material: peripheral blood. The receptors shown here come from a man aged 50-60 years with acute or convalescent COVID-19.

The chain is built from TRBV30 and TRBJ1-6; perhaps TRBD1 as D (6 bases). The CDR3 consists of 15 residues. With 4 bases removed from V and 3 bases from J, the gap between germline ends came to 13 bases. From germline, CDR1 is GTSNPN and CDR2 SVGIG (reference sequence). The CDR3 DNA reads TGTGCCTGGACAGGGGCTGACGTCTATAATTCACCCCTCCACTTT. Translated: CAWTGADVYNSPLHF.

V is TRBV28 and J is TRBJ2-5, with D possibly matching TRBD1 (5 bases). The length of the CDR3 is 14 residues. V dropped 6 bases and J dropped 7 bases, with 18 bases sitting between them. Germline-derived CDR1 and CDR2 are MDHEN and SYDVKM. CDR3 nucleotides: TGTGCCAGCAGCTCAACAGGACCAAGAGGGACCCAGTACTTC. Translated, it gives CASSSTGPRGTQYF.

CDR3 in amino acids: CASKGGTGLRNTIYF. The CDR3 DNA follows: TGTGCCAGTAAAGGGGGGACAGGCCTCCGAAACACCATATATTTT. This rearrangement joins TRBV6-6 to TRBJ1-3; 8 bases map to TRBD1. This CDR3 has 15 amino acids. J gave up 5 bases and V 9 bases, and 12 bases lay outside the gene matches. Germline values: CDR1 MNHNY, CDR2 SVGAGI (reference sequence).

V gene TRBV6-5 combines with J gene TRBJ2-7, with 8 bases aligning to TRBD1. Germline lookup yields CDR1 MNHEY and CDR2 SVGAGI. There are 15 residues in the CDR3. V gave up 5 bases and J gave up 5 bases; unmatched junction bases: 11. Here the CDR3 reads CASSRSGQGGHEQYV. The CDR3 coding sequence is TGTGCCAGCAGTAGATCCGGACAGGGCGGCCACGAGCAGTACGTC.

Only one count was recorded for this clone. This sequence joins TRBV28 and TRBJ1-6; 8 bases are a match to TRBD1. The CDR3 length is 15 residues. Germline-derived CDR1 and CDR2 are MDHEN and SYDVKM. Trimming removed 9 bases from V and 6 bases from J; junction bases left unmatched: 10. The CDR3 bases are TGTGCCAGTTTCACCCGTGGACAGGGTAATTCACCCCTCCACTTT. Protein: CASFTRGQGNSPLHF.